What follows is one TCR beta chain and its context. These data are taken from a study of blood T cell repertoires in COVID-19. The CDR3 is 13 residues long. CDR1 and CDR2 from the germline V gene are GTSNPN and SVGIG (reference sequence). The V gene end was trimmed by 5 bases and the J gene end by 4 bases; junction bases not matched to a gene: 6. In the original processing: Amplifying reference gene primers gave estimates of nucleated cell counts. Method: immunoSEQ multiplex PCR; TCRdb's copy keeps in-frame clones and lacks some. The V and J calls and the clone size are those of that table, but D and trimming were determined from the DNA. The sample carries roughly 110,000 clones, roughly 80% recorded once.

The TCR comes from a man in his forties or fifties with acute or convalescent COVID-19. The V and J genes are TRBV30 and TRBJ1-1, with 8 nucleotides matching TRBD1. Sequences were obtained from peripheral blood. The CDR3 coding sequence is TGTGCCTGGGAGGACAGGGTTGGCACTGAAGCTTTCTTT. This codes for CAWEDRVGTEAFF.